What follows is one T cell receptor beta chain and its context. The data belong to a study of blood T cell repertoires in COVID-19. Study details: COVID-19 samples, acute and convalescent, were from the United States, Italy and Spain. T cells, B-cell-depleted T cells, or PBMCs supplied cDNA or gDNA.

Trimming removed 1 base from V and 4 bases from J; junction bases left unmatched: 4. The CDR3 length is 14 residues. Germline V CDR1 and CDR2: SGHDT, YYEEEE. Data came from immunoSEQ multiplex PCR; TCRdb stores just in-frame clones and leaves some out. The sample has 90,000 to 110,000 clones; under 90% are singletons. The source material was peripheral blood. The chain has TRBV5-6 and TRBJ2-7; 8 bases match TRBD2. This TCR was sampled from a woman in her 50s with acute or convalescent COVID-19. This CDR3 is CASSLPGGRYEQYF. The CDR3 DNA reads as TGTGCCAGCAGCTTGCCGGGGGGGAGGTACGAGCAGTACTTC.